This TCR beta chain was obtained from a study of T cells in Graves' hyperthyroidism and ophthalmopathy. Study results and limitations: A 13 V-J model separated ophthalmopathy from stable hyperthyroidism.

Using RNA transcripts as the source, TCR beta CDR3 regions were amplified. The HTBI set primed first-round TCR CDR3 RT-PCR. Each CDR3 protein gets one entry after TCRdb re-called the multiplex PCR reads with MiXCR. The table has approximately 430,000 distinct CDR3 sequences, 15% to 18% seen once. With respect to this clonotype: Its antigen is unidentified.

Sequencing was performed on blood. This receptor was taken from a woman younger than 35 with Graves' hyperthyroidism.

CDR3 in amino acids: CAWSVTLGYTF. CDR3 DNA sequence: TGTGCCTGGAGTGTGACTCTTGGCTACACCTTC. The chain is built from TRBV30 and TRBJ1-2; no clear D. The germline V gene encodes CDR1 GTSNPN and CDR2 SVGIG (reference sequence). The length of the CDR3 is 11 residues. The V end was cut by 0 bases, the J end by 7 bases, with 6 bases between. Full variable domain (rest looked up from reference TRBV30 and TRBJ1-2): SQTIHQWPATLVQPVGSPLSLECTVEGTSNPNLYWYRQAAGRGLQLLFYSVGIGQISSEVPQNLSASRPQDRQFILSSKKLLLSDSGFYLCAWSVTLGYTFGSGTRLTVV.